This record looks at one T cell receptor (beta chain) sequence and its context. The data derive from a study of blood T cell repertoires in COVID-19. Study summary: The United States, Italy and Spain provided the acute and convalescent COVID-19 samples. T cells, B-cell-depleted T cells, or PBMCs provided the cDNA or gDNA that served as material.

It was during active infection that Seattle patients were enrolled and then longitudinally followed. The CDR3 totals 16 residues. Trimming removed 4 bases at V and 0 bases at J, with 14 bases between. Germline V gene lookup returns CDR1 LGHDT and CDR2 YNNKEL (reference sequence). Original handling: How many nucleated cells were present was estimated from reference gene primer amplification. The data were produced by immunoSEQ multiplex PCR, yet TCRdb's version contains in-frame clones alone and is incomplete. Clone size and V and J calls were adopted from that table, with D and trimming inferred from the DNA. The sample yields just over 250,000 clones, 75% to 90% seen once.

Sequenced sample: peripheral blood. This sequence originates from a woman in her 70s with COVID-19, enrolled during active disease. V and J are TRBV3-1 (or the pseudogene TRBV3-2) and TRBJ2-3; TRBD2 might be the D (5 bases). CDR3 in DNA: TGTGCCAGCAGCCTCCGACGGACTTCTAGCACAGATACGCAGTATTTT. Amino acid sequence: CASSLRRTSSTDTQYF.